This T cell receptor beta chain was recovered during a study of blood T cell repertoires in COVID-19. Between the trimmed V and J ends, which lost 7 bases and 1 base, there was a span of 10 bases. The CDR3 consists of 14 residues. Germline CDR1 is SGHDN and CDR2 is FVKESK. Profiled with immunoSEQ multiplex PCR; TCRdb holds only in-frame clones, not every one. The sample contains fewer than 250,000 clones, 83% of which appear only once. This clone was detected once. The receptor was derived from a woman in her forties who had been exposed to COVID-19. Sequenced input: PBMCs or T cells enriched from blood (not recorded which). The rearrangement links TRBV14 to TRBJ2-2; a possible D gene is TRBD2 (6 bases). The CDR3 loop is CASKAGLNTGELFF. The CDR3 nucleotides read TGTGCCAGCAAGGCGGGGTTGAACACCGGGGAGCTGTTTTTT.